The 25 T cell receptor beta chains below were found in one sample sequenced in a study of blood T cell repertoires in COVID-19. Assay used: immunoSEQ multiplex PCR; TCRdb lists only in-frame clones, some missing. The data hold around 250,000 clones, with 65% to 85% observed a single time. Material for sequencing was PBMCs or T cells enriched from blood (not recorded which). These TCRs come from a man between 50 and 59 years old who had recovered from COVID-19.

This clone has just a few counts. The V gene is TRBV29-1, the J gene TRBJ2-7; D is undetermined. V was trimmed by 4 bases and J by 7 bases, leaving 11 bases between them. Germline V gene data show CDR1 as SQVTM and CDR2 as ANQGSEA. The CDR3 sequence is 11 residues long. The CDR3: CSVVSVKEQYF. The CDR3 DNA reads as TGCAGCGTTGTATCCGTAAAAGAGCAGTACTTC.

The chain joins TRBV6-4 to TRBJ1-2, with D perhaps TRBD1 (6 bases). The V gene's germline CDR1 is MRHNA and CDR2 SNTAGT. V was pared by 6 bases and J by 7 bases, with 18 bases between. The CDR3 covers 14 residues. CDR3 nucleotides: TGTGCCAGCAGGGAAGAAGGGGGAATTGGTGGCTACACCTTC. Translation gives CASREEGGIGGYTF.

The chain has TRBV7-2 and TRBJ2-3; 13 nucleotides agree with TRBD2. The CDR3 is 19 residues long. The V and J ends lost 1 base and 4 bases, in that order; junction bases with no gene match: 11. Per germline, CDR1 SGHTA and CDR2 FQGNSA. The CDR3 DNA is TGTGCCAGCAGCTTAGTGGCCCTACTAGCGGGAGGGTCGCCAGATACGCAGTATTTT. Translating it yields CASSLVALLAGGSPDTQYF.

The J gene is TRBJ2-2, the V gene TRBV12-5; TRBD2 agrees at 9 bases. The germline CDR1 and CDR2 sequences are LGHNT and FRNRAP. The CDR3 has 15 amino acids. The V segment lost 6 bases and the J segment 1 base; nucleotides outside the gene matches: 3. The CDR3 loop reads CASGPRGGNTGELFF. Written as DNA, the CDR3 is TGTGCTAGTGGCCCGCGGGGGGGGAACACCGGGGAGCTGTTTTTT.

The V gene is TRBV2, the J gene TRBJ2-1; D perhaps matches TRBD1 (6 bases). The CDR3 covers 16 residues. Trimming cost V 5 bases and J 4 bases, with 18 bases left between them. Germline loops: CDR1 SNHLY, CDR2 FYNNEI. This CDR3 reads CASSTPGTPIYNEQFF. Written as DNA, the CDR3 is TGTGCCAGCAGTACTCCCGGGACACCAATATACAATGAGCAGTTCTTC.

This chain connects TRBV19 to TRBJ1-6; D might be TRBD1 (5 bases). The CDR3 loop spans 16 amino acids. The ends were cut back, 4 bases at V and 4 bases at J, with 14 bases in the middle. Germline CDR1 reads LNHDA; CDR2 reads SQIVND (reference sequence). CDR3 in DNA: TGTGCCAGTAGTACCCCTTCAGGGCAGTATAATTCACCCCTCCACTTT. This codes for CASSTPSGQYNSPLHF.

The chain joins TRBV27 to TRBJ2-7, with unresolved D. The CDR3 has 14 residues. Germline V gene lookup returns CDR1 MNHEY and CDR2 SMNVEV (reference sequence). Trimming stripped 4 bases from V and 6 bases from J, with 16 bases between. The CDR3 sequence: CASSSFPGSAEQYF. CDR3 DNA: TGTGCCAGCAGTTCTTTTCCGGGTTCCGCCGAGCAGTACTTC.

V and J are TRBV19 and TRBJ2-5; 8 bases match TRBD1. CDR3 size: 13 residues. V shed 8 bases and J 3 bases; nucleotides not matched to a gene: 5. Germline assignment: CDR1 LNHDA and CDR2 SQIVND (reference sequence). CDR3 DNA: TGTGCCAGTGGGGTGACAGGGGAAGAGACCCAGTACTTC. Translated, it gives CASGVTGEETQYF.

CDR3 in amino acids: CASSDRGQGLYSNQPQHF. CDR3 coding DNA: TGCGCCAGCAGTGATCGAGGACAGGGGCTTTATAGCAATCAGCCCCAGCATTTT. The V gene is TRBV10-2, the J gene TRBJ1-5; 9 nucleotides match TRBD1. The V and J ends lost 3 bases and 0 bases, in that order; junction bases with no gene match: 9. CDR1 and CDR2 from the germline V gene are WSHSY and SAAADI. The CDR3 covers 18 residues.

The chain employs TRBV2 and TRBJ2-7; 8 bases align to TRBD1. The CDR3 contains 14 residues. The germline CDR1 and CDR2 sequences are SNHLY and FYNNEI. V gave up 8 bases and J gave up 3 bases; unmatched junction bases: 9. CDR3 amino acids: CASLGDRILYEQYF. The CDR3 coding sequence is TGTGCCAGCCTTGGGGACAGGATCCTCTACGAGCAGTACTTC.

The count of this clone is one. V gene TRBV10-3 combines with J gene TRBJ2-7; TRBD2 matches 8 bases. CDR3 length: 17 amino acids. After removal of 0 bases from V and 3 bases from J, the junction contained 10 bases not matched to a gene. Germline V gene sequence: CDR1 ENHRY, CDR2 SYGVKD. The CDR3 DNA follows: TGTGCCATCAGTGAGTCTTTTGGACTAGCAGCCAACTACGAGCAGTACTTC. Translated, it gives CAISESFGLAANYEQYF.

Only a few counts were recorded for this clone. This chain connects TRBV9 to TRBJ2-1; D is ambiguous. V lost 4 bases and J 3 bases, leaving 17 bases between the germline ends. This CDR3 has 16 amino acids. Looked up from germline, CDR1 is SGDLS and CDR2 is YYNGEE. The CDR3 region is CASSPRASENYNEQFF. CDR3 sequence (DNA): TGTGCCAGCAGCCCCCGTGCCAGCGAGAACTACAATGAGCAGTTCTTC.

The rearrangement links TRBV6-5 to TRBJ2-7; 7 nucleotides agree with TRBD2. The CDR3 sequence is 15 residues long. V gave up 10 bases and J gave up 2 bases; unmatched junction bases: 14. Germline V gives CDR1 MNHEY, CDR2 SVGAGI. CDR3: CATGGGLLRAYEQYF. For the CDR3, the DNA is TGTGCCACGGGGGGTGGGCTCTTAAGGGCCTACGAGCAGTACTTC.

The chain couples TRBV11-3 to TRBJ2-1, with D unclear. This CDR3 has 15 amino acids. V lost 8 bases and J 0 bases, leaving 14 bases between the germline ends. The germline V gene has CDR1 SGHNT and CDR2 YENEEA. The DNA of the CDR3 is TGTGCCAGCGGTCGGGTTCGCCCCTCCTACAATGAGCAGTTCTTC. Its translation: CASGRVRPSYNEQFF.

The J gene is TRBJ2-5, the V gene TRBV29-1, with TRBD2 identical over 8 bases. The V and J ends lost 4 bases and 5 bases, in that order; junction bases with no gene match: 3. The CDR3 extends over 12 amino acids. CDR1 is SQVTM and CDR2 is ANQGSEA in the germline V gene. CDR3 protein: CSVGLAGETQYF. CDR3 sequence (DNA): TGCAGCGTTGGCCTAGCGGGCGAGACCCAGTACTTC.

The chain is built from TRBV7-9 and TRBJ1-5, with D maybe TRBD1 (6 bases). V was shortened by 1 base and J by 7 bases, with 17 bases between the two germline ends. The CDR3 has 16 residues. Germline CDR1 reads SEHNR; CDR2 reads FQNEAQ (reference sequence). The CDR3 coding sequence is TGTGCCAGCAGCTTAGTAGCCAGGGGTAGCGGGCAGCCCCAGCATTTT. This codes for CASSLVARGSGQPQHF.

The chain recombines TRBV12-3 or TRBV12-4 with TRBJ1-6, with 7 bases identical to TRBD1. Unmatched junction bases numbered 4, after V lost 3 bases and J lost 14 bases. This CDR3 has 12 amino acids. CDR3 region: CASSFETGTLHF. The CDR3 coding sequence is TGTGCCAGCAGTTTTGAGACAGGGACCCTCCACTTT.

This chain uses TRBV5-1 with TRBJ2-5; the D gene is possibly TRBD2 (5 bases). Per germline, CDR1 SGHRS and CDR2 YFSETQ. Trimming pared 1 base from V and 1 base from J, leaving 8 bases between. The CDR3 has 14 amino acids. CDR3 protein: CASSLMGSQETQYF. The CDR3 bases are TGCGCCAGCAGCTTGATGGGGAGCCAAGAGACCCAGTACTTC.

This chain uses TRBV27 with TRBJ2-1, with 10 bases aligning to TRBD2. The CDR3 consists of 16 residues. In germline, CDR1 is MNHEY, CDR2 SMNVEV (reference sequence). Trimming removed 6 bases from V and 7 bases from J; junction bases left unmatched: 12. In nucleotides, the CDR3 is TGTGCCAGCAGAAGCACCCCGGGACTAGCGTCGAATGAGCAGTTCTTC. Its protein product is CASRSTPGLASNEQFF.

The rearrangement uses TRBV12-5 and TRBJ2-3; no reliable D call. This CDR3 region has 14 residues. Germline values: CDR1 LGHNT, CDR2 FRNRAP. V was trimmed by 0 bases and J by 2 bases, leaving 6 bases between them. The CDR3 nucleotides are TGTGCTAGTGGTTTGGTATTACACACAGATACGCAGTATTTT. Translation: CASGLVLHTDTQYF.

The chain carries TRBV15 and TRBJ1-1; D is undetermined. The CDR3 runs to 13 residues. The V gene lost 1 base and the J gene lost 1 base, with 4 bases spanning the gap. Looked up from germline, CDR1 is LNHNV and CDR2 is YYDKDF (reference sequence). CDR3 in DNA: TGTGCCACCAGCAGAGTTCAGAACACTGAAGCTTTCTTT. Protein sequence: CATSRVQNTEAFF.

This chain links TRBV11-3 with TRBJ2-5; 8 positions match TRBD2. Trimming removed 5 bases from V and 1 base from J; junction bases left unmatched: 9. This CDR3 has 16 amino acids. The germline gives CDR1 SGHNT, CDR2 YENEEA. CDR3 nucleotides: TGTGCCAGCAGCCCTCTCGTGGCGGGGGGCCAAGAGACCCAGTACTTC. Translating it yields CASSPLVAGGQETQYF.

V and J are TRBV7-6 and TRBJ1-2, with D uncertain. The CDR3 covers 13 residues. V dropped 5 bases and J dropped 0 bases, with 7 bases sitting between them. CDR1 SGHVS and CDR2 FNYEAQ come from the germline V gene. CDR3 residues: CASSREPNYGYTF. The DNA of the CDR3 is TGTGCCAGCAGCCGGGAGCCTAACTATGGCTACACCTTC.

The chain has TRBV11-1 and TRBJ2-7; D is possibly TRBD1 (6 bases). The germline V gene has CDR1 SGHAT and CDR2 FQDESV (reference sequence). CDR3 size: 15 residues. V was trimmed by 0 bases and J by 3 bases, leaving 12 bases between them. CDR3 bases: TGTGCCAGCAGCTTAGCGTGGGGGCCCTTCTACGAGCAGTACTTC. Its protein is CASSLAWGPFYEQYF.

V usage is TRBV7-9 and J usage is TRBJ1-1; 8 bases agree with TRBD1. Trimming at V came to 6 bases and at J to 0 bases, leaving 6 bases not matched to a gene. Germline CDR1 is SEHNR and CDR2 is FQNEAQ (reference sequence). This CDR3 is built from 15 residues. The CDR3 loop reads CASRWDRHMNTEAFF. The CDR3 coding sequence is TGTGCCAGCAGATGGGACAGGCACATGAACACTGAAGCTTTCTTT.